This note documents a single TCR beta chain sequence. Looked up from germline, CDR1 is SGHTA and CDR2 is FQGNSA. CDR3 size: 16 residues. The ends were cut back, 5 bases at V and 7 bases at J, with 20 bases in the middle. The entry originates in a study of identifying expanded T cells in peripheral blood. Measured with immunoSEQ multiplex PCR; TCRdb has only the in-frame clones, and not every one. The repertoire consists of tens of thousands of clones, with around 90% occurring once and the leading ten covering approximately 6%. The receptor comes from a person aged 18 to 75 in good health. The chain has TRBV7-2 and TRBJ2-2; TRBD1 is a possible D gene (5 bases). Sample: blood. DNA of the CDR3: TGTGCCAGCAGCCGGGCGGTACTGGGGCCTGGCGGGGAGCTGTTTTTT. As protein: CASSRAVLGPGGELFF.